One and the same sample provided the 16 T cell receptor beta chains below, sequenced in a study of cytomegalovirus exposure and HLA in healthy donors. This PCR relied on a set of 60 Vbeta primers and 13 Jbeta primers. Produced via immunoSEQ multiplex PCR; TCRdb's table is partial and in-frame only. The profile shows about 170,000 clones, roughly 80% of them singletons. The sample taken for sequencing was PBMCs. Receptors were obtained from a male donor in good health and CMV-seronegative.

This clone was recorded once. The V call is TRBV5-6, the J call TRBJ1-6; D is perhaps TRBD1 (5 bases). Trimming cost V 2 bases and J 8 bases, with 14 bases left between them. The length of the CDR3 is 15 residues. The germline CDR1 and CDR2 sequences are SGHDT and YYEEEE. CDR3 nucleotides: TGTGCCAGCAGCTTTTCGGGGACTAATTATTCACCCCTCCACTTT. Translated: CASSFSGTNYSPLHF. Full variable domain (remainder filled in from reference TRBV5-6 and TRBJ1-6): DAGVTQSPTHLIKTRGQQVTLRCSPKSGHDTVSWYQQALGQGPQFIFQYYEEEERQRGNFPDRFSGHQFPNYSSELNVNALLLGDSALYLCASSFSGTNYSPLHFGNGTRLTVT.

The chain is built from TRBV7-2 and TRBJ1-2; D gene ambiguous. This CDR3 region has 13 residues. The germline CDR1 and CDR2 sequences are SGHTA and FQGNSA. The ends were cut back, 5 bases at V and 8 bases at J, with 15 bases in the middle. The DNA for the CDR3 is TGTGCCAGCAGCCTCCCCGGTGAGGCCGGCTACACCTTC. Translated, it gives CASSLPGEAGYTF.

This rearrangement joins TRBV10-2 to TRBJ1-6; D not certain. The CDR3 is 13 amino acids. The germline V gene encodes CDR1 WSHSY and CDR2 SAAADI. The V gene lost 8 bases and the J gene lost 4 bases, with 9 bases spanning the gap. The CDR3 sequence: CASQGEYNSPLHF. For the CDR3, the DNA is TGCGCCAGCCAAGGAGAGTATAATTCACCCCTCCACTTT.

This rearrangement joins TRBV11-3 to TRBJ2-3; 12 bases line up with TRBD2. CDR1 is SGHNT and CDR2 is YENEEA in the germline V gene. The CDR3 length is 18 residues. With V trimmed by 5 bases and J by 0 bases, 9 bases remained unmatched. DNA for the CDR3: TGTGCCAGCAGCGTCCGGACTAGCGGGGATCTTAGCACAGATACGCAGTATTTT. This translates into CASSVRTSGDLSTDTQYF. The full variable domain, with the rest looked up from reference TRBV11-3 and TRBJ2-3, is EAGVVQSPRYKIIEKKQPVAFWCNPISGHNTLYWYLQNLGQGPELLIRYENEEAVDDSQLPKDRFSAERLKGVDSTLKIQPAELGDSAVYLCASSVRTSGDLSTDTQYFGPGTRLTVL.

The rearrangement joins TRBV7-7 to TRBJ2-2, with D uncertain. CDR1 is SSHAT and CDR2 is FNYEAQ in the germline V gene (reference sequence). V lost 1 base and J lost 5, with 5 bases in between. The CDR3 is 13 residues long. The CDR3 spells CASSLEITGELFF. DNA of the CDR3: TGTGCCAGCAGCTTAGAAATAACCGGGGAGCTGTTTTTT.

The V gene is TRBV5-1, the J gene TRBJ2-3, with 10 bases fitting TRBD1. V was clipped by 4 bases and J by 2 bases; unmatched bases: 7. Germline V gene data show CDR1 as SGHRS and CDR2 as YFSETQ. This CDR3 has 16 amino acids. The CDR3 DNA reads TGCGCCAGCAGCACTCGGACAGGGGGTTTCACAGATACGCAGTATTTT. Translating it yields CASSTRTGGFTDTQYF.

A few counts support this clone. The rearrangement uses TRBV11-2 and TRBJ2-1, with D hard to call. CDR3 length: 12 amino acids. V lost 2 bases to trimming and J lost 7 bases, with 6 bases between them. CDR1 is SGHAT and CDR2 is FQNNGV in the germline V gene. The CDR3 DNA reads as TGTGCCAGCAGCTTAAATCGGAATGAGCAGTTCTTC. It codes for CASSLNRNEQFF.

The chain uses TRBV19 and TRBJ2-7, with 9 bases that match TRBD2. The CDR3 loop spans 17 amino acids. V was clipped by 1 base and J by 5 bases; unmatched bases: 12. Germline lookup yields CDR1 LNHDA and CDR2 SQIVND (reference sequence). The CDR3 DNA is TGTGCCAGTAGTATAGTTAATAGGCGGGGGGGAAAAAACGAGCAGTACTTC. Translation gives CASSIVNRRGGKNEQYF.

Comments on this clone: This sample also contains other DNA sequences that code for the same CDR3. The chain carries TRBV2 and TRBJ1-1; D perhaps matches TRBD1 (6 bases). The V and J ends lost 2 bases and 0 bases respectively, with 7 bases between them. The CDR3 contains 14 residues. Germline V gene lookup returns CDR1 SNHLY and CDR2 FYNNEI. The CDR3 region has the DNA TGTGCCAGCAGTGAAACAGGGATGAACACTGAAGCTTTCTTT. Residues: CASSETGMNTEAFF.

This chain joins TRBV7-9 and TRBJ2-3; D is unresolved. This CDR3 is 14 amino acids long. Germline CDR1 and CDR2: SEHNR and FQNEAQ (reference sequence). The V end was cut by 5 bases, the J end by 4 bases, with 13 bases between. In DNA form, the CDR3 reads TGTGCCAGCAGCCTAGGTCCTCCCTCAGATACGCAGTATTTT. The encoded protein is CASSLGPPSDTQYF.

This chain joins TRBV9 and TRBJ1-3, with D uncertain. The germline V and J ends were trimmed by 4 bases and 1 base, with 9 bases remaining between them. The CDR3 has 14 residues. Germline CDR1 SGDLS, CDR2 YYNGEE. The CDR3 sequence is CASSSQKSGNTIYF. The DNA of the CDR3 is TGTGCCAGCAGCTCCCAGAAGTCTGGAAACACCATATATTTT.

The table lists this clone with a count of one. This chain connects TRBV7-9 to TRBJ1-6; D is ambiguous. The CDR3 totals 18 residues. The V end lost 3 bases, the J end lost 0 bases, and 15 bases lay between the germline ends. Germline CDR1 and CDR2: SEHNR and FQNEAQ (reference sequence). CDR3 amino acids: CASSLREFVSSYNSPLHF. The CDR3 DNA sequence: TGTGCCAGCAGCTTGAGGGAATTCGTGAGCTCCTATAATTCACCCCTCCACTTT.

V is TRBV7-9 and J is TRBJ1-1; unclear D gene. Germline V gene lookup returns CDR1 SEHNR and CDR2 FQNEAQ (reference sequence). The V gene lost 3 bases and the J gene lost 4 bases, with 15 bases spanning the gap. CDR3 size: 15 residues. The CDR3 protein is CASSFGPRDATEAFF. In DNA, the CDR3 is TGTGCCAGCAGCTTTGGGCCTCGAGATGCCACTGAAGCTTTCTTT.

The chain joins TRBV29-1 to TRBJ2-6; 9 bases are a match to TRBD1. Germline CDR1 is SQVTM and CDR2 is ANQGSEA. The CDR3 extends over 17 amino acids. V gave up 4 bases and J gave up 2 bases; unmatched junction bases: 9. The chain's CDR3 is CSVAQGQGSAGANVLTF. Written as DNA, the CDR3 is TGCAGCGTTGCACAGGGACAGGGTTCGGCTGGGGCCAACGTCCTGACTTTC.

The rearrangement links TRBV11-2 to TRBJ2-3, with 7 bases lining up with TRBD2. The CDR3 runs 16 residues. Trimming cost V 2 bases and J 2 bases; bases outside gene matches: 7. Germline CDR1 and CDR2: SGHAT and FQNNGV. In nucleotides, the CDR3 is TGTGCCAGCAGCTTAAGCGGGGTTCCCCACACAGATACGCAGTATTTT. Residues: CASSLSGVPHTDTQYF.

This chain links TRBV5-1 with TRBJ2-3; D is ambiguous. V shed 0 bases and J shed 2 bases, with 16 bases lying between them. The CDR3 totals 17 residues. In germline, CDR1 is SGHRS, CDR2 YFSETQ. The CDR3 nucleotides are TGCGCCAGCAGCTTGGCGCCAGGATTGGCCCACACAGATACGCAGTATTTT. This translates into CASSLAPGLAHTDTQYF. The full variable domain, rest sourced from reference TRBV5-1 and TRBJ2-3, is KAGVTQTPRYLIKTRGQQVTLSCSPISGHRSVSWYQQTPGQGLQFLFEYFSETQRNKGNFPGRFSGRQFSNSRSEMNVSTLELGDSALYLCASSLAPGLAHTDTQYFGPGTRLTVL.